The 15 T cell receptor beta chains below were found in one sample sequenced in a study of Ad26.COV2.S vaccination and SARS-CoV-2 variants. Profiling relied on immunoSEQ multiplex PCR, and the TCRdb table lists in-frame clones only, not all of them. The sample has about 460,000 clones, 80% to 90% seen once. This sample's treatment: roughly 20 received Ad26.COV2.S at low or high dose, single or two shots; several received placebo; per-sample allocation not given. Samples were taken on day 63 after the first vaccine or placebo injection. The material sequenced was peripheral blood, taken in a trial of Ad26.COV2.S vaccine versus placebo. These receptors all come from a person aged 18-60 years who received the Ad26.COV2.S COVID-19 vaccine or a placebo.

The V call is TRBV29-1, the J call TRBJ1-2; maybe TRBD1 (5 bases). The V gene lost 2 bases and the J gene lost 0 bases, with 10 bases spanning the gap. Germline assignment: CDR1 SQVTM and CDR2 ANQGSEA. There are 14 residues in the CDR3. The CDR3 DNA sequence: TGCAGCGTTGAATTTAGGGACGCTAACTATGGCTACACCTTC. This encodes CSVEFRDANYGYTF.

The sample holds a few counts of this clone. V is TRBV7-9 and J is TRBJ1-5; 8 bases fit TRBD1. Germline CDR1 reads SEHNR; CDR2 reads FQNEAQ (reference sequence). The CDR3 sequence is 15 residues long. Losses at the gene ends were 4 bases for V and 5 bases for J; bases not matched to a gene: 7. As DNA, the CDR3 is TGTGCCAGCAGCTCGGACAGGGATAGGGATCAGCCCCAGCATTTT. Protein product: CASSSDRDRDQPQHF. The full variable domain, with the rest looked up from reference TRBV7-9 and TRBJ1-5, is DTGVSQNPRHKITKRGQNVTFRCDPISEHNRLYWYRQTLGQGPEFLTYFQNEAQLEKSRLLSDRFSAERPKGSFSTLEIQRTEQGDSAMYLCASSSDRDRDQPQHFGDGTRLSIL.

The chain combines TRBV18 with TRBJ1-2; D is ambiguous. The CDR3 runs to 15 residues. Germline V gene lookup returns CDR1 KGHSH and CDR2 LQKENI. The ends were cut back, 3 bases at V and 0 bases at J, with 11 bases in the middle. The CDR3 loop is CASSPIAEPNYGYTF. The CDR3 nucleotides read TGTGCCAGCTCACCGATCGCAGAACCTAACTATGGCTACACCTTC. The full variable domain, its missing parts supplied by reference TRBV18 and TRBJ1-2, is NAGVMQNPRHLVRRRGQEARLRCSPMKGHSHVYWYRQLPEEGLKFMVYLQKENIIDESGMPKERFSAEFPKEGPSILRIQQVVRGDSAAYFCASSPIAEPNYGYTFGSGTRLTVV.

V usage is TRBV3-1 (or the pseudogene TRBV3-2) and J usage is TRBJ1-1, with D possibly matching TRBD1 (5 bases). V was clipped by 4 bases and J by 3 bases, with 12 bases between them. CDR1 is LGHDT and CDR2 is YNNKEL in the germline V gene (reference sequence). The CDR3 runs to 14 residues. The CDR3 is CASSPHGRDTEAFF. The DNA for the CDR3 is TGTGCCAGCAGCCCCCACGGCAGGGACACTGAAGCTTTCTTT.

The chain is built from TRBV9 and TRBJ1-2; a weak D match, TRBD1 (5 bases). Trimming left V 5 bases short and J 4 bases short, with 9 bases between. CDR1 is SGDLS, CDR2 YYNGEE, per germline. This CDR3 has 12 residues. The CDR3 loop is CASRQVFYGYTF. The CDR3 DNA follows: TGTGCCAGCAGACAGGTCTTCTATGGCTACACCTTC.

The V gene is TRBV5-8, the J gene TRBJ2-7; D ambiguous. V lost 4 bases to trimming and J lost 2 bases, with 10 bases between them. Germline values: CDR1 SGHTS, CDR2 YDEGEE. This CDR3 has 13 amino acids. The CDR3 nucleotides are TGTGCCAGCAGCCCCGCTGGTCCCTACGAGCAGTACTTC. Protein: CASSPAGPYEQYF.

V gene TRBV6-2 or TRBV6-3 combines with J gene TRBJ2-7, with unresolved D. The CDR3 length is 12 residues. V was cut by 0 bases and J by 4 bases, with 4 bases left in between. In germline, CDR1 is MNHEY, CDR2 SVGEGT. As DNA, the CDR3 is TGTGCCAGCAGTTACTCGCGATACGAGCAGTACTTC. The encoded protein is CASSYSRYEQYF.

The chain carries TRBV7-9 and TRBJ1-1, with D possibly being TRBD1 (5 bases). V lost 1 base and J 1 base, leaving 13 bases between the germline ends. Per the germline V gene, CDR1 is SEHNR and CDR2 is FQNEAQ (reference sequence). The CDR3 loop spans 16 amino acids. The CDR3 region has the DNA TGTGCCAGCAGCTTAGGTGGCAGGAGGGGGAACACTGAAGCTTTCTTT. This encodes CASSLGGRRGNTEAFF.

The chain uses TRBV28 and TRBJ1-1; D uncertain. CDR3 length equals 12 residues. Germline assignment: CDR1 MDHEN and CDR2 SYDVKM. The V end lost 3 bases, the J end lost 5 bases, and 7 bases lay between the germline ends. This CDR3 is CASSLEGTEAFF. The CDR3 DNA reads TGTGCCAGCAGTTTGGAGGGAACTGAAGCTTTCTTT. The full variable domain, with the rest looked up from reference TRBV28 and TRBJ1-1, is DVKVTQSSRYLVKRTGEKVFLECVQDMDHENMFWYRQDPGLGLRLIYFSYDVKMKEKGDIPEGYSVSREKKERFSLILESASTNQTSMYLCASSLEGTEAFFGQGTRLTVV.

The chain combines TRBV7-9 with TRBJ2-3; unclear D gene. V dropped 2 bases and J dropped 2 bases, with 5 bases sitting between them. The CDR3 is 13 amino acids. The germline V gene encodes CDR1 SEHNR and CDR2 FQNEAQ (reference sequence). In nucleotides, the CDR3 is TGTGCCAGCAGCTTAAGTTCCACAGATACGCAGTATTTT. Translated: CASSLSSTDTQYF. The complete variable domain, with remaining parts taken from reference TRBV7-9 and TRBJ2-3, reads DTGVSQNPRHKITKRGQNVTFRCDPISEHNRLYWYRQTLGQGPEFLTYFQNEAQLEKSRLLSDRFSAERPKGSFSTLEIQRTEQGDSAMYLCASSLSSTDTQYFGPGTRLTVL.

This clone turned up a few times. CDR3 DNA sequence: TGTGCCAGCAGCCTCTCCGGGACTAGCGGCTACAATGAGCAGTTCTTC. Protein product: CASSLSGTSGYNEQFF. The V call is TRBV7-3, the J call TRBJ2-1; 11 bases fit TRBD2. V trimming: 5 bases; J trimming: 3 bases; junction bases outside the gene matches: 6. CDR1 is SGHTA and CDR2 is FQGTGA in the germline V gene. The CDR3 covers 16 residues.

This rearrangement joins TRBV19 to TRBJ1-1; D may be TRBD1 (5 bases). The CDR3 is 16 residues long. Germline-derived CDR1 and CDR2 are LNHDA and SQIVND (reference sequence). V was pared by 4 bases and J by 2 bases, with 17 bases between. In DNA, the CDR3 is TGTGCCAGTAGTACAATCCTGGGACGGAAAAACACTGAAGCTTTCTTT. Protein sequence: CASSTILGRKNTEAFF.

CDR3 amino acids: CASSSEVWTEAFF. CDR3 coding DNA: TGTGCCAGCAGCTCGGAAGTGTGGACTGAAGCTTTCTTT. The V and J genes are TRBV11-1 and TRBJ1-1; no firm D call. Looked up from germline, CDR1 is SGHAT and CDR2 is FQDESV (reference sequence). Deletions cut 4 bases from V and 5 bases from J, with 11 bases between. The CDR3 has 13 residues.

This chain connects TRBV5-5 to TRBJ2-1; 11 bases align to TRBD2. This CDR3 has 15 amino acids. Germline CDR1 is SGHKS and CDR2 is YYEKEE (reference sequence). After removal of 2 bases from V and 4 bases from J, the junction contained 2 bases not matched to a gene. CDR3 sequence (DNA): TGTGCCAGCAGCTTTAGCGGGGGGGGTTACAATGAGCAGTTCTTC. Translating gives CASSFSGGGYNEQFF. The full variable domain, in which reference TRBV5-5 and TRBJ2-1 provide the parts outside the CDR3, is DAGVTQSPTHLIKTRGQQVTLRCSPISGHKSVSWYQQVLGQGPQFIFQYYEKEERGRGNFPDRFSARQFPNYSSELNVNALLLGDSALYLCASSFSGGGYNEQFFGPGTRLTVL.

The chain joins TRBV5-1 to TRBJ1-2, with D tentatively TRBD1 (5 bases). V was clipped by 4 bases and J by 0 bases, with 13 bases between them. CDR1 is SGHRS, CDR2 YFSETQ, per germline. There are 15 residues in the CDR3. CDR3 DNA: TGCGCCAGCAGCGAAAGCACGGGGGCTAACTATGGCTACACCTTC. It codes for CASSESTGANYGYTF.